The rows below give T cell receptor beta chains drawn from one sample of a study of OX40 agonist ivuxolimab in advanced cancers. Sequencing used immunoSEQ multiplex PCR; TCRdb keeps in-frame clones, though not all of them. Here the sample spans about 72,000 clones, around 87% being singletons. Sequenced material: CD4+ or CD8+ T cells sorted from blood, taken in a trial of the OX40 agonist ivuxolimab. These receptors were obtained from an adult with an advanced solid tumor such as melanoma, head and neck, liver or kidney cancer. Each CDR3 is given with its conserved first and last residue. D genes are given only for firm matches. Some rows have no size entry. The others give once, few or many, or a class for an expanded clone.

>.|TRBD1|TRBV29-1|TRBJ2-3
TGCAGCGTTGCAGGGGGTAGGCAGGGAGATACGCAGTATTTT
CSVAGGRQGDTQYF
>.|TRBD1|TRBV5-4|TRBJ2-7
TGTGCCAGCAGCCCGGGACAGGGAGTTTCCTACGAGCAGTACTTC
CASSPGQGVSYEQYF
>once|TRBD1|TRBV5-1|TRBJ2-7
TGCGCCAGCAGCTTCGGGGACAGGGCGGAAAACGAGCAGTACTTC
CASSFGDRAENEQYF
>.|TRBD1|TRBV15|TRBJ2-3
TGTGCCACCAGCAGTGAAAGGGGGCCCACAGATACGCAGTATTTT
CATSSERGPTDTQYF
>few|TRBD1|TRBV7-2|TRBJ1-2
TGTGCCAGCAGCTCCGGACAGGGGGGAAACTATGGCTACACCTTC
CASSSGQGGNYGYTF
>.|.|TRBV28|TRBJ1-5
TGTGCCAGCAGTTTCATCAGGATACATGGCAATCAGCCCCAGCATTTT
CASSFIRIHGNQPQHF
>.|TRBD2|TRBV7-8|TRBJ2-7
TGTGCCAGCAGCTTACCGCGGGGGGCCCCCTACGAGCAGTACTTC
CASSLPRGAPYEQYF
>few|TRBD1|TRBV6-1|TRBJ1-2
TGTGCCAGCAGTGAGTGGGACAGCGCTCACTATGGCTACACCTTC
CASSEWDSAHYGYTF
>.|.|TRBV6-5|TRBJ1-4
TGTGCCAGCAGTTACTCGGGGGGTGATGAAAAACTGTTTTTT
CASSYSGGDEKLFF
>.|TRBD1|TRBV19|TRBJ2-3
TGTGCCAGTACCCTAGGACAGGGGGGATACACAGATACGCAGTATTTT
CASTLGQGGYTDTQYF
>.|.|TRBV5-1|TRBJ2-3
TGCGCCAGCAGCTTGGGAGGGCGGGTAGATACGCAGTATTTT
CASSLGGRVDTQYF
>.|TRBD2|TRBV27|TRBJ2-1
TGTGCCAGCAGTTCGACCGGGACTAGCGGGGGTAGTAGGTTCTTC
CASSSTGTSGGSRFF
>.|.|TRBV19|TRBJ1-2
TGTGCCAGTAGTATACTTCCTTCTAACTATGGCTACACCTTC
CASSILPSNYGYTF
>.|TRBD2|TRBV2|TRBJ2-7
TGTGCCAGCAGTTCTGGGGGACTAGCGGGGGCCAAAAGGCAGCCTAGGCAGTACTTC
CASSSGGLAGAKRQPRQYF
>.|TRBD2|TRBV14|TRBJ2-1
TGTGCCAGCAGCCAGAGGACTAGCGGGGGAGAGTTCTTC
CASSQRTSGGEFF
>.|TRBD1|TRBV5-1|TRBJ1-2
TGCGCCAGCAGCGAGGCAGGGGGGAGTGCCTATGGCTACACCTTC
CASSEAGGSAYGYTF
>.|.|TRBV27|TRBJ1-2
TGTGCCATAGGCAGGGGTTGGGGTGGCTACACCTTC
CAIGRGWGGYTF
>.|.|TRBV6-5|TRBJ1-5
TGTGCCAGCAGGACAGCCTACAATCAGCCCCAGCATTTT
CASRTAYNQPQHF
>.|TRBD2|TRBV7-3|TRBJ2-3
TGTGCCAGCAGCTTGATTACTAGCGGCACAGATACGCAGTATTTT
CASSLITSGTDTQYF
>.|TRBD2|TRBV9|TRBJ2-1
TGTGCCAGCAGCCATACTAGCGGTCGAAGCTCCTACAATGAGCAGTTCTTC
CASSHTSGRSSYNEQFF
>.|.|TRBV7-3|TRBJ2-3
TGTGCCAGCAGCTCTCGCCGGCAGGGAGTTGGAGATACGCAGTATTTT
CASSSRRQGVGDTQYF
>.|.|TRBV18|TRBJ1-4
TGTGCCAGCTCATCGGGACGGAAAACTGAAAAACTGTTTTTT
CASSSGRKTEKLFF
>once|TRBD1|TRBV7-3|TRBJ1-2
TGTGCCAGCAGCCTTAGGGTGGGACAGGGTGATGTAAACTATGGCTACACCTTC
CASSLRVGQGDVNYGYTF
>.|.|TRBV19|TRBJ1-4
TGTGCCAGTAGTATACTTTCAGGGGCCATTGCAACTAATGAAAAACTGTTTTTT
CASSILSGAIATNEKLFF
>.|TRBD2|TRBV27|TRBJ2-5
TGTGCCAGCAGTTATTCCGGGGCGGGGGAGCAAGAGACCCAGTACTTC
CASSYSGAGEQETQYF
>.|.|TRBV19|TRBJ2-7
TGTGCCAGTAGTGAGACCGGACCCGGCTACGAGCAGTACTTC
CASSETGPGYEQYF
>.|TRBD2|TRBV29-1|TRBJ2-2
TGCAGCGTTGGTTCTAGCGGGGGGAACACCGGGGAGCTGTTTTTT
CSVGSSGGNTGELFF
>.|.|TRBV30|TRBJ1-2
TGTGCCTGGAGCCCGGGGGCCGGCTACACCTTC
CAWSPGAGYTF
>.|.|TRBV7-2|TRBJ1-4
TGTGCCAGCAGCTTAGGCACGGGTAATGAAAAACTGTTTTTT
CASSLGTGNEKLFF
>.|.|TRBV5-1|TRBJ1-6
TGCGCCAGCAGCTTGGATGACTATCTTTCACCCCTCCACTTT
CASSLDDYLSPLHF
>.|TRBD1|TRBV5-5|TRBJ1-1
TGTGCCAGCAGCTTACAGGGGCAGAACACTGAAGCTTTCTTT
CASSLQGQNTEAFF
>.|.|TRBV6-1|TRBJ2-3
TGTGCCAGCAGCCGGGACACCCTGGGGACAGATACGCAGTATTTT
CASSRDTLGTDTQYF
>.|.|TRBV14|TRBJ2-7
TGTGCCAGCAGCCAAGCAGGGAGGCCGATCAACGAGCAGTACTTC
CASSQAGRPINEQYF
>.|TRBD1|TRBV10-3|TRBJ1-6
TGTGCCATCACCGCCGACAGGGGTAATTCACCCCTCCACTTT
CAITADRGNSPLHF
>.|.|TRBV5-1|TRBJ1-3
TGCGCCAGCAGCCTCGAGGTGCAGTCTGGAAACACCATATATTTT
CASSLEVQSGNTIYF
>.|.|TRBV15|TRBJ1-1
TGTGCCACCAGTTCAGGGGTGGGGGCGAACACTGAAGCTTTCTTT
CATSSGVGANTEAFF
>.|.|TRBV19|TRBJ1-3
TGTGCCAGTAAGTCAGGAGTAACCTCTGGAAACACCATATATTTT
CASKSGVTSGNTIYF
>.|.|TRBV6-4|TRBJ2-3
TGTGCCAGCACCCCGGGGGCGGCCCCGGATACGCAGTATTTT
CASTPGAAPDTQYF
>.|TRBD2|TRBV19|TRBJ2-7
TGTGCCAGTAGCCGGGGACTATTCTACGAGCAGTACTTC
CASSRGLFYEQYF
>.|TRBD1|TRBV19|TRBJ2-3
TGTGCCAGTAGCAGCGGACAGGGGTACACAGATACGCAGTATTTT
CASSSGQGYTDTQYF
>.|.|TRBV6-6|TRBJ2-2
TGTGCCAGCAGCACACGGAGGGGTAACACCGGGGAGCTGTTTTTT
CASSTRRGNTGELFF
>.|.|TRBV29-1|TRBJ2-3
TGCAGCGTTGAAGAAGGGCAGGTGGTAGATACGCAGTATTTT
CSVEEGQVVDTQYF
>.|.|TRBV20-1|TRBJ2-4
TGCAGTGCTTTAACTGGAAACATTCAGTACTTC
CSALTGNIQYF
>few|.|TRBV27|TRBJ2-3
TGTGCCAGCAGTTCGAGGACAGATACGCAGTATTTT
CASSSRTDTQYF
>.|.|TRBV28|TRBJ1-5
TGTGCCAGCACCCCGGAGACAGGCTCTAGCAATCAGCCCCAGCATTTT
CASTPETGSSNQPQHF
>once|.|TRBV11-1|TRBJ1-1
TGTGCCAGCAGCTTAGCCCGGGGAGGAGGCACTGAAGCTTTCTTT
CASSLARGGGTEAFF
>.|TRBD2|TRBV6-5|TRBJ2-5
TGTGCCAGCAGTCCTTCTAGCGGGAAGAAGACCCAGTACTTC
CASSPSSGKKTQYF
>.|TRBD1|TRBV6-5|TRBJ2-2
TGTGCCAGCAGTTCCGGACAGGGAAACACCGGGGAGCTGTTTTTT
CASSSGQGNTGELFF
>.|TRBD2|TRBV7-2|TRBJ2-7
TGTGCCAGCAGCTTAGCGTCTAGCGGGAGCGCGACGCCATACTTC
CASSLASSGSATPYF
>.|TRBD2|TRBV5-1|TRBJ2-1
TGCGCCAGCAGCCCTTATCAGTCCCCGGGGGGCAATGAGCAGTTCTTC
CASSPYQSPGGNEQFF
>.|TRBD1|TRBV4-1|TRBJ1-5
TGCGCCAGCAGCCAAGAGGGGGGACAGTTCAATCAGCCCCAGCATTTT
CASSQEGGQFNQPQHF
>.|.|TRBV6-1|TRBJ1-1
TGTGCCAGCACAGGGGACACTGAAGCTTTCTTT
CASTGDTEAFF
>.|.|TRBV18|TRBJ1-2
TGTGCCAGCTCACCACCGCTACAGGGAGCTAACTATGGCTACACCTTC
CASSPPLQGANYGYTF
>.|.|TRBV9|TRBJ1-6
TGTGCCAGCAGTGTAGACCTAGGCTCCTATAATTCACCCCTCCACTTT
CASSVDLGSYNSPLHF
>.|.|TRBV2|TRBJ1-5
TGTGCCAGCAGAGACAGAAGCAATCAGCCCCAGCATTTT
CASRDRSNQPQHF
>.|.|TRBV7-8|TRBJ1-4
TGTGCCAGCAGCTTAGTAACCGGGACGGACCTGACTAATGAAAAACTGTTTTTT
CASSLVTGTDLTNEKLFF
>.|TRBD2|TRBV27|TRBJ2-1
TGTGCCAGCATAAGAGGTAGCGGGATCTCCAATGAGCAGTTCTTC
CASIRGSGISNEQFF
>.|.|TRBV9|TRBJ2-5
TGTGCCAGCAGCGTAGCAGGGGGAGGTACAGAGACCCAGTACTTC
CASSVAGGGTETQYF